The text below deals with one T cell receptor beta chain. This clone was seen only a few times. Its antigen is unknown. It has no much larger one-base neighbor in the sample; base qualities were not kept. This specimen belongs to a study of blood T cell repertoires in COVID-19 (dated by TCRdb to 2020 to 2022). At the level of the whole study: Collaborator samples came from the United States, Italy and Spain and covered acute and convalescent phases of COVID-19. The material from the prospective study consisted of cDNA or gDNA derived from T cells, B-cell-depleted T cells, or PBMCs. Subjects who had been exposed to COVID-19, were actively infected with it, or had recovered from it provided the deeply sampled blood TCRbeta repertoires that made up the dataset. The repertoires were released in a freely available public database meant as a resource for research on the immune response to SARS-CoV-2. The samples were drawn from the first 160 participants of the ongoing ImmuneRACE study and from 950 to 1,500 subjects provided by 6 global collaborators. Sample metadata almost always included a de-identified subject ID, COVID-19 status, age in years and sex. Where available, HLA class I and class II types were obtained from metadata supplied by the sample provider rather than from assay-based typing. Here is what the overall study found, with its caveats: Clinical and demographic metadata were provided uncurated, with the amount varying by source and participant.

TCRbeta CDR3 regions were amplified from genomic DNA by means of the immunoSEQ Assay, a bias-controlled multiplex PCR. On the authors' methods: Within the assay, amplification of reference gene primers was used to estimate how many nucleated cells each sample contained. To quantify the absolute abundance of each unique TCRbeta CDR3 rearrangement, sequence reads were collapsed and filtered. For each sample, productive Simpson clonality was calculated as the square root of Simpson's diversity index across productive rearrangements. TCRdb obtained this table from immuneACCESS and retained in-frame rearrangements with V and J assigned. These tables miss some clones; where compared with another copy, unresolved V genes account for less than half of the shortfall, and the remainder is unexplained. That table is the source of V, J and clone size, and D and trimming were worked out from the DNA. For this sample there are fewer than 300,000 clones; about 73% appear just once. Of the sample, 3.3% is held by the ten largest clones.

Each collaborating institution followed its own protocols to collect whole blood in K2EDTA tubes. For TCRbeta analysis, collaborators shipped samples in one of three forms: frozen whole blood, isolated PBMCs, or DNA extracted from either of those sample types. From its cysteine to its phenylalanine, the CDR3 spans 13 amino acids. Only CDR3 DNA is held: 39 bases, read in frame from base 1. From a lookup of the germline V gene, CDR1 and CDR2 are SNHLY and FYNNEI. The trim is 0 bases for V and 6 bases for J, with a gap of 8 bases between the germline ends. Sequencing used peripheral blood. The sequence was obtained from an elderly woman with acute or convalescent COVID-19. Recombination joined TRBV2 with TRBJ1-2; the D gene is perhaps TRBD1, from 5 matching bases. The sequence in DNA is TGTGCCAGCAGTGAAGCGCTAGGGGATGGCTACACCTTC. Translated, it gives CASSEALGDGYTF.